The next 32 T cell receptor beta chains were all read from a single sample in a study of response to subunit inactivated influenza vaccine. TCRdb used MiXCR to reprocess the RT-PCR reads, holding one entry per CDR3 protein. This sample yields hundreds of thousands of distinct CDR3 sequences, of which around 16% are seen a single time; more than 9% belongs to the top ten. The sequences come from PBMCs from blood, collected 12 days after vaccination. The receptors originated from a man between 50 and 59 years old who received an inactivated influenza vaccine.

This clonotype turned up a few times. The rearrangement joins TRBV5-1 to TRBJ2-4; D is unclear. This CDR3 comprises 16 residues. Trimming removed 0 bases at V and 5 bases at J, with 15 bases between. The germline V gene has CDR1 SGHRS and CDR2 YFSETQ. In DNA, the CDR3 is TGCGCCAGCAGCTTGGATGCCTCGGGCCGGGAAAACATTCAGTACTTC. Translation gives CASSLDASGRENIQYF.

J is TRBJ2-1 and V is TRBV27; 10 nucleotides agree with TRBD1. The length of the CDR3 is 13 residues. The germline CDR1 and CDR2 sequences are MNHEY and SMNVEV (reference sequence). The junction had 9 bases not matched to a gene; V was cut back by 5 bases and J by 14 bases. Here the CDR3 DNA reads TGTGCCAGCAGTCCACGGGACAGGGGAGCTAAGTTCTTC. Translation gives CASSPRDRGAKFF.

This clonotype was seen a handful of times. The V and J genes are TRBV9 and TRBJ2-2, with unresolved D. The CDR3 totals 15 residues. Looked up from germline, CDR1 is SGDLS and CDR2 is YYNGEE. V was trimmed by 2 bases and J by 0 bases, leaving 8 bases between them. The DNA for the CDR3 is TGTGCCAGCAGCGTGACGTACGCGAACACCGGGGAGCTGTTTTTT. Translated, it gives CASSVTYANTGELFF.

This sequence joins TRBV28 and TRBJ2-7, with 9 bases that match TRBD1. This CDR3 comprises 16 residues. Germline-derived CDR1 and CDR2 are MDHEN and SYDVKM. V was clipped by 4 bases and J by 6 bases; unmatched bases: 13. This CDR3 reads CASSSTHGTGLFEQYF. Here the CDR3 DNA reads TGTGCCAGCAGTTCCACCCACGGGACAGGGCTGTTCGAGCAGTACTTC.

In its sample, this clonotype was seen a few times. V gene TRBV3-1 combines with J gene TRBJ2-7; tentatively, D is TRBD1 or TRBD2 (5 bases each). The V and J ends lost 1 base and 7 bases respectively, with 11 bases between them. The CDR3 totals 13 residues. Germline V gene sequence: CDR1 LGHDT, CDR2 YNNKEL (reference sequence). The DNA for the CDR3 is TGTGCCAGCAGCCAAGTGGGACCCAGGGAGCAGTACTTC. As protein: CASSQVGPREQYF.

The sample holds a few counts of this clonotype. The chain employs TRBV6-5 and TRBJ2-7, with 9 bases identical to TRBD2. The CDR3 covers 15 residues. Germline trimming cut 4 bases from V and 2 bases from J; bases unmatched to any gene: 6. In germline, CDR1 is MNHEY, CDR2 SVGAGI. CDR3 residues: CASSSSSGTTYEQYF. The CDR3 DNA reads as TGTGCCAGCAGTTCATCTAGCGGGACTACCTACGAGCAGTACTTC.

The V gene is TRBV5-3, the J gene TRBJ2-6; tentative D call: TRBD2 (6 bases). Being an ORF, TRBV5-3 has a function that is uncertain. This CDR3 spans 17 amino acids. With 8 bases removed from V and 0 bases from J, the gap between germline ends came to 18 bases. Written as DNA, the CDR3 is TGTGCCAGCAGCCCGCGGGACCGTCCCTCTGGGGCCAACGTCCTGACTTTC. It encodes CASSPRDRPSGANVLTF.

This clonotype was counted a few times. The chain employs TRBV29-1 and TRBJ2-5; 13 nucleotides align to TRBD2. This CDR3 region has 13 residues. The germline CDR1 and CDR2 sequences are SQVTM and ANQGSEA. Trimming took 7 bases from V and 4 from J; bases not matched to a gene: 3. The CDR3 DNA reads as TGCAGCGGACGGACTAGCGGGAGAGAGACCCAGTACTTC. It translates to CSGRTSGRETQYF.

This clonotype occurred a few times. The V gene is TRBV4-3, the J gene TRBJ1-4; TRBD1 matches 7 bases. V shed 0 bases and J 7 bases; nucleotides not matched to a gene: 11. The CDR3 consists of 17 residues. Looked up from germline, CDR1 is LGHNA and CDR2 is YSLEER. This chain's CDR3 is CASSQDSLRGRGEKLFF. Here the CDR3 DNA reads TGCGCCAGCAGCCAAGATTCCTTGAGGGGGCGAGGTGAAAAACTGTTTTTT.

This clonotype showed up just a few times. V is TRBV5-1 and J is TRBJ2-5; D remains ambiguous. The germline V and J ends were trimmed by 0 bases and 5 bases, with 8 bases remaining between them. This CDR3 has 13 amino acids. The germline V gene encodes CDR1 SGHRS and CDR2 YFSETQ. The CDR3 nucleotides read TGCGCCAGCAGCTTGGATGTTGGGGAGACCCAGTACTTC. Translating it yields CASSLDVGETQYF.

The J gene is TRBJ1-1, the V gene TRBV18, with D possibly being TRBD1 (5 bases). Germline assignment: CDR1 KGHSH and CDR2 LQKENI. This CDR3 has 12 amino acids. Trimming left V 3 bases short and J 7 bases short, with 9 bases between. CDR3 sequence reads: CASSPGTFEAFF. DNA for the CDR3: TGTGCCAGCTCACCGGGGACTTTTGAAGCTTTCTTT.

In DNA form, the CDR3 reads TGTGCCAGCAGTAACGACAGGTCGGTGATGAACACTGAAGCTTTCTTT. Its protein is CASSNDRSVMNTEAFF. The J gene is TRBJ1-1, the V gene TRBV6-5, with D possibly matching TRBD1 (6 bases). The germline gives CDR1 MNHEY, CDR2 SVGAGI. The CDR3 spans 16 residues. V lost 5 bases and J lost 0, with 16 bases in between.

The chain recombines TRBV6-2 or TRBV6-3 with TRBJ2-7; a possible D gene is TRBD1 (6 bases). The CDR3 contains 15 residues. Per the germline V gene, CDR1 is MNHEY and CDR2 is SVGEGT. The ends were cut back, 6 bases at V and 1 base at J, with 16 bases in the middle. CDR3 DNA sequence: TGTGCCAGCAGCCGAAGGGGGACCGGTTCCTACGAGCAGTACTTC. This encodes CASSRRGTGSYEQYF.

This clonotype turned up a few times. V gene TRBV20-1 combines with J gene TRBJ2-1, with TRBD1 matching 9 bases. CDR1 is DFQATT, CDR2 SNEGSKA, per germline (reference sequence). The trim removed 6 bases at V and 3 bases at J, leaving 12 bases unmatched. The CDR3 contains 16 residues. The CDR3: CSATGRTGAFYNEQFF. The CDR3 DNA follows: TGCAGTGCGACCGGCAGGACAGGGGCCTTCTACAATGAGCAGTTCTTC.

The chain has TRBV7-2 and TRBJ2-3; D uncertain. This CDR3 has 14 amino acids. CDR1 and CDR2 from the germline V gene are SGHTA and FQGNSA. Trimming cost V 0 bases and J 6 bases, with 10 bases left between them. CDR3: CASSLAPPRDTQYF. In DNA form, the CDR3 reads TGTGCCAGCAGCTTAGCGCCCCCTCGGGATACGCAGTATTTT.

V and J are TRBV7-9 and TRBJ2-7, with a tentative D call TRBD2 (6 bases). The CDR3 covers 16 residues. CDR1 is SEHNR, CDR2 FQNEAQ, per germline (reference sequence). V lost 3 bases, J lost 0 bases, and 15 bases lay in between. CDR3 nucleotide sequence: TGTGCCAGCAGCTTGGGGGGTGGCAGGAGCTCCTACGAGCAGTACTTC. The encoded protein is CASSLGGGRSSYEQYF.

The chain is built from TRBV20-1 and TRBJ2-7; D ambiguous. Trimming pared 1 base from V and 0 bases from J, leaving 7 bases between. The CDR3 has 13 amino acids. Germline V gives CDR1 DFQATT, CDR2 SNEGSKA (reference sequence). The chain's CDR3 is CSARVGSSYEQYF. The CDR3 DNA follows: TGCAGTGCTAGAGTCGGCAGCTCCTACGAGCAGTACTTC.

There are a few counts of this clonotype. The chain recombines TRBV7-2 with TRBJ1-6; D possibly corresponds to TRBD1 (5 bases). This CDR3 comprises 16 residues. Trimming removed 3 bases from V and 6 bases from J, with 15 bases in between. Germline V gene sequence: CDR1 SGHTA, CDR2 FQGNSA. CDR3 DNA sequence: TGTGCCAGCAGCTTCCTGGGACTCTGGACTAATTCACCCCTCCACTTT. Protein: CASSFLGLWTNSPLHF. Drawing the rest from reference TRBV7-2 and TRBJ1-6, the complete variable domain is GAGVSQSPSNKVTEKGKDVELRCDPISGHTALYWYRQSLGQGLEFLIYFQGNSAPDKSGLPSDRFSAERTGGSVSTLTIQRTQQEDSAVYLCASSFLGLWTNSPLHFGNGTRLTVT.

This clonotype was seen only a few times. The J gene is TRBJ1-4, the V gene TRBV10-3, with 9 bases identical to TRBD1. Germline trimming cut 3 bases from V and 8 bases from J; bases unmatched to any gene: 7. Germline values: CDR1 ENHRY, CDR2 SYGVKD. The CDR3 has 15 amino acids. The CDR3 DNA follows: TGTGCCATCAGTGATCAGGACAGGGGAGGCGAAAAACTGTTTTTT. This codes for CAISDQDRGGEKLFF.

This clonotype appeared a few times. This rearrangement joins TRBV7-8 to TRBJ1-6; TRBD1 agrees at 8 bases. The trim removed 1 base at V and 8 bases at J, leaving 4 bases unmatched. Germline-derived CDR1 and CDR2 are SGHVS and FQNEAQ. The CDR3 runs 15 residues. DNA for the CDR3: TGTGCCAGCAGCTTAGAAACAGGGGGAGATTCACCCCTCCACTTT. It encodes CASSLETGGDSPLHF.

This clonotype was seen a few times. The chain couples TRBV12-3 or TRBV12-4 to TRBJ2-1, with unresolved D. The germline V and J ends were trimmed by 4 bases and 12 bases, with 13 bases remaining between them. The CDR3 is made up of 12 amino acids. This CDR3 reads CASSSGPSGQFF. The CDR3 DNA is TGTGCCAGCAGTTCCGGGCCGTCGGGGCAGTTCTTC.

This clonotype has just a few counts. The chain recombines TRBV4-2 with TRBJ2-1, with TRBD2 matching over 13 bases. The junction had 12 bases not matched to a gene; V was cut back by 4 bases and J by 6 bases. The CDR3 consists of 18 residues. CDR1 LGHNA and CDR2 YNFKEQ come from the germline V gene. In nucleotides, the CDR3 is TGTGCCAGCAGCCCCGCCCCGACTAGCGGGGGGTTATTCAATGAGCAGTTCTTC. Amino acid sequence: CASSPAPTSGGLFNEQFF.

CDR3: CASSSWTGGIYEQYF. The CDR3 coding sequence is TGTGCCAGCAGCTCCTGGACAGGGGGAATATACGAGCAGTACTTC. This chain connects TRBV11-2 to TRBJ2-7; 10 nucleotides align to TRBD1. Germline V CDR1 and CDR2: SGHAT, FQNNGV. The CDR3 length is 15 residues. The junction had 7 bases not matched to a gene; V was cut back by 4 bases and J by 4 bases.

V usage is TRBV12-3 or TRBV12-4 and J usage is TRBJ2-5; 11 positions agree with TRBD2. After removal of 6 bases from V and 5 bases from J, the junction contained 11 bases not matched to a gene. The CDR3 runs to 16 residues. The CDR3 nucleotides are TGTGCCAGCAGCTCCTACGGACTAGCGGGTTGGGAGACCCAGTACTTC. Its protein is CASSSYGLAGWETQYF.

V gene TRBV15 combines with J gene TRBJ2-7; TRBD1 agrees at 7 bases. The CDR3 contains 12 residues. CDR1 and CDR2 (germline): LNHNV, YYDKDF (reference sequence). The trim removed 3 bases at V and 7 bases at J, leaving 3 bases unmatched. The CDR3 region has the DNA TGTGCCACCAGCAGGACAGGGCGGGAGCAGTACTTC. Amino acids: CATSRTGREQYF. Filled out from reference TRBV15 and TRBJ2-7, the complete variable domain reads DAMVIQNPRYQVTQFGKPVTLSCSQTLNHNVMYWYQQKSSQAPKLLFHYYDKDFNNEADTPDNFQSRRPNTSFCFLDIRSPGLGDTAMYLCATSRTGREQYFGPGTRLTVT.

This clonotype was observed a handful of times. The rearrangement links TRBV7-9 to TRBJ2-7; TRBD1 might be the D (5 bases). CDR1 is SEHNR, CDR2 FQNEAQ, per germline (reference sequence). The V end lost 1 base, the J end lost 6 bases, and 13 bases lay between the germline ends. The CDR3 is made up of 14 amino acids. CDR3 nucleotides: TGTGCCAGCAGCTTAGGACAAGGGGATAGCGAGCAGTACTTC. Protein sequence: CASSLGQGDSEQYF.

This clonotype was seen only a few times. CDR3 sequence reads: CASSLVWAGTNEQFF. CDR3 coding DNA: TGTGCCAGCAGCTTAGTGTGGGCCGGGACCAATGAGCAGTTCTTC. The chain couples TRBV7-2 to TRBJ2-1; the D gene could be TRBD1 or TRBD2 (5 bases each). This CDR3 comprises 15 residues. Germline loops: CDR1 SGHTA, CDR2 FQGNSA. Deletions cut 1 base from V and 6 bases from J, with 13 bases between.

This clonotype was seen a few times. V is TRBV10-3 and J is TRBJ1-2; D not certain. Germline assignment: CDR1 ENHRY and CDR2 SYGVKD. The CDR3 runs 14 residues. V was clipped by 3 bases and J by 1 base, with 9 bases between them. DNA for the CDR3: TGTGCCATCAGTGAATTTCCTGATAACTATGGCTACACCTTC. This sequence encodes CAISEFPDNYGYTF.

In regard to this clonotype: The missing conserved phenylalanine or tryptophan at the end of this CDR3 makes a read error likely. The chain employs TRBV7-2 and TRBJ2-5; TRBD1 or TRBD2 may be the D gene (6 bases each). CDR3 length equals 13 residues. V was shortened by 5 bases and J by 7 bases, with 14 bases between the two germline ends. Germline loops: CDR1 SGHTA, CDR2 FQGNSA. The CDR3 protein is CASSRKGGGTQYV. The CDR3 bases are TGTGCCAGCAGCCGGAAAGGGGGAGGGACCCAGTACGTC.

V gene TRBV11-2 combines with J gene TRBJ2-7; D is unclear. The germline V gene has CDR1 SGHAT and CDR2 FQNNGV. The CDR3 loop spans 12 amino acids. With 1 base removed from V and 3 bases from J, the gap between germline ends came to 4 bases. For the CDR3, the DNA is TGTGCCAGCAGCTTAGTCTACTACGAGCAGTACTTC. Translated, it gives CASSLVYYEQYF. Full variable domain (remainder filled in from reference TRBV11-2 and TRBJ2-7): EAGVAQSPRYKIIEKRQSVAFWCNPISGHATLYWYQQILGQGPKLLIQFQNNGVVDDSQLPKDRFSAERLKGVDSTLKIQPAKLEDSAVYLCASSLVYYEQYFGPGTRLTVT.

This sequence joins TRBV29-1 and TRBJ1-4, with 8 bases that match TRBD1. The CDR3 has 14 residues. The V segment lost 4 bases and the J segment 5 bases; nucleotides outside the gene matches: 6. The germline V gene encodes CDR1 SQVTM and CDR2 ANQGSEA. CDR3 coding DNA: TGCAGCGTTGTCGGGGACAGGTCCAATGAAAAACTGTTTTTT. Translated, it gives CSVVGDRSNEKLFF.

This clonotype was seen a handful of times. The chain has TRBV27 and TRBJ2-7; weak D call: TRBD2 (6 bases). In germline, CDR1 is MNHEY, CDR2 SMNVEV (reference sequence). The CDR3 spans 16 residues. Trimming shortened V by 5 bases and J by 5 bases, and 22 bases separated the two germline ends. CDR3 sequence reads: CASSTTTSLNPDEQYF. In nucleotides, the CDR3 is TGTGCCAGCAGTACGACGACTAGTCTTAATCCCGACGAGCAGTACTTC.